This T cell receptor beta chain was recorded in a study of blood T cell repertoires in COVID-19. Study-wide background: The United States, Italy and Spain supplied acute and convalescent COVID-19 samples.

The V end lost 0 bases, the J end lost 3 bases, and 9 bases lay between the germline ends. Germline CDR1 is SGHTA and CDR2 is FQGNSA. The CDR3 totals 15 residues. A Seattle source enrolled patients during active infection and followed them longitudinally. The protocol was immunoSEQ multiplex PCR, while the TCRdb copy is restricted to in-frame clones and leaves out a portion. This sample has 100,000 to 150,000 clones, with around 90% found just once. Input material: peripheral blood. The chain couples TRBV7-2 to TRBJ1-5; D call uncertain. The TCR comes from a man in his fifties or sixties with COVID-19, enrolled during active disease. The CDR3: CASSLAIGDNQPQHF. CDR3 in DNA: TGTGCCAGCAGCTTAGCGATCGGAGACAATCAGCCCCAGCATTTT.